The present T cell receptor beta chain was sequenced within a study of CD8+CD57+ T cells in acquired aplastic anemia (dated by TCRdb to the late 2010s). Concerning the study at large: A mean of around 3 ug of DNA, ranging from about 0.2 to 27.4 ug, was extracted from sorted CD4+ and CD8+ cells. Mean read counts for healthy donor samples were 8.5 million to 10.8 million for CD4+ cells and under 14 million for CD8+ cells. General conclusions and limits of the study: Around 30 CD8+ CDR3 sequences were found in both patients and controls but appeared to be highly expressed in patients and within the immunodominant clones of the patients. No significant difference in CD8+ Simpson's diversity was found between patients and healthy controls (P=0.060).

V loses 3 bases, J loses 1 base, and the germline ends lie 6 bases apart. CDR1 MRHNA and CDR2 SNTAGT were looked up in the germline V gene. The CDR3 spans 13 residues, from the cysteine through the phenylalanine. The only DNA kept is the CDR3, 39 bases in frame from the first base. A remark on this clonotype: Its binding antigen is unknown. No base quality values were provided; no much bigger clone lies one nucleotide off.

In the study, sorted CD4+ and CD8+ blood T cells from patients with severe aplastic anemia and from healthy subjects underwent deep sequencing of TCR repertoires. Ficoll-Paque density gradient centrifugation was used to isolate peripheral blood mononuclear cells. CD4+ and CD8+ T cells were sorted by FACS or magnetic beads before DNA extraction. Genomic DNA served as template for TCR beta VDJ combination and CDR3 sequence profiling. An Illumina HiSeq 2000 was used for TCR repertoire sequencing. The authors processed their data as follows. TRBV/TRBJ rearrangement plots, CDR3 size and DJ length profiles, and Simpson's diversity index were used to evaluate the repertoires. The most abundant DNA sequence in the deep sequencing data was defined as the immunodominant clone. CDR3 amino acid sequences were screened for sharing across subjects and were compared with published repertoires and the VDJdb database. The public sequencing data were trimmed at Q25 with fastp and processed into clonotypes with MiXCR by TCRdb, which kept only in-frame beta chains. Rows with one shared CDR3 protein collapse into an entry with the most common genes and DNA. For this entry, the V and J calls and clone size follow TCRdb and not the study's own pipeline. The sample profile shows more than 150,000 distinct CDR3 sequences; less than 55% of them were found once. The ten top clones hold approximately 2.9% of the sample.

Rearrangement joined TRBV6-4 to TRBJ1-2; the D gene identity is not certain. The sample comprised sorted CD4+, CD8+, or CD8+CD57+ T cells (not recorded which) from PBMCs. The receptor was derived from a human donor in good health. The CDR3 in this case is CASSEDGNYGYTF. The nucleotides read TGTGCCAGCAGTGAGGACGGTAACTATGGCTACACCTTC.